The 29 T cell receptor beta chains given below trace back to one sample, sequenced in a study of cytomegalovirus exposure and HLA in healthy donors. In the PCR, 60 Vbeta and 13 Jbeta primers were used. Sequencing used immunoSEQ multiplex PCR; TCRdb keeps in-frame clones, though not all of them. The data hold under 150,000 clones, with approximately 90% observed a single time. Material for sequencing was PBMCs. These receptors all come from a woman in her thirties in good health and CMV-seronegative.

The chain joins TRBV30 to TRBJ1-2; D is unclear. Germline V gives CDR1 GTSNPN, CDR2 SVGIG (reference sequence). Trimming shortened V by 4 bases and J by 2 bases, and 17 bases separated the two germline ends. The length of the CDR3 is 15 residues. The CDR3 DNA is TGTGCCTGGACCTTGGCGGGCGGGTTCAACTATGGCTACACCTTC. As protein: CAWTLAGGFNYGYTF.

The chain carries TRBV30 and TRBJ1-2; D gene ambiguous. Trimming stripped 5 bases from V and 2 bases from J, with 9 bases between. This CDR3 comprises 12 residues. Germline V lookup: CDR1 GTSNPN, CDR2 SVGIG (reference sequence). DNA of the CDR3: TGTGCCTGGGACGGCAGGAACTATGGCTACACCTTC. Translation gives CAWDGRNYGYTF.

The chain uses TRBV28 and TRBJ2-7, with 10 bases identical to TRBD2. After removal of 3 bases from V and 2 bases from J, the junction contained 10 bases not matched to a gene. Per germline, CDR1 MDHEN and CDR2 SYDVKM. The CDR3 totals 17 residues. The CDR3 here is CASSFLSGGAGTYEQYF. The CDR3 coding sequence is TGTGCCAGCAGTTTTCTCAGCGGGGGGGCCGGAACCTACGAGCAGTACTTC.

V usage is TRBV5-5 and J usage is TRBJ1-5; D unclear. This CDR3 comprises 15 residues. The V end lost 0 bases, the J end lost 0 bases, and 7 bases lay between the germline ends. The germline V gene encodes CDR1 SGHKS and CDR2 YYEKEE (reference sequence). The CDR3 sequence is CASSLGRNSNQPQHF. The CDR3 DNA reads as TGTGCCAGCAGCTTGGGCAGGAATAGCAATCAGCCCCAGCATTTT.

The chain recombines TRBV7-2 with TRBJ2-7; D is perhaps TRBD1 (6 bases). Per germline, CDR1 SGHTA and CDR2 FQGNSA. Trimming shortened V by 5 bases and J by 6 bases, and 17 bases separated the two germline ends. This CDR3 region has 14 residues. In DNA form, the CDR3 reads TGTGCCAGCAGCCTCGCCTACAGGGCGAGCGAGCAGTACTTC. The encoded protein is CASSLAYRASEQYF.

The V gene is TRBV9, the J gene TRBJ1-3, with 7 bases aligning to TRBD1. CDR1 and CDR2 (germline): SGDLS, YYNGEE. CDR3 length: 18 residues. V was clipped by 3 bases and J by 0 bases; unmatched bases: 12. Here the CDR3 DNA reads TGTGCCAGCAGCGCGACAGGGTCACCCACCATCTCTGGAAACACCATATATTTT. Translation: CASSATGSPTISGNTIYF.

This clone was picked up a small number of times. J is TRBJ2-5 and V is TRBV5-4; 9 positions agree with TRBD2. The J call may be incorrect, as the DNA end agrees better with TRBJ2-7. Germline V gene lookup returns CDR1 SGHNT and CDR2 YYREEE (reference sequence). The CDR3 loop spans 14 amino acids. In nucleotides, the CDR3 is TGTGCCAGCAGCCCCGCGGGAGGGGTCTCCGAGCAGTACTTC. Amino acid sequence: CASSPAGGVSEQYF.

The gene calls are TRBV28 and TRBJ2-2, with 11 bases identical to TRBD2. The germline CDR1 and CDR2 sequences are MDHEN and SYDVKM. There are 17 residues in the CDR3. Trimming at V came to 6 bases and at J to 4 bases, leaving 10 bases not matched to a gene. CDR3 in amino acids: CASSGGLAGGPTGELFF. CDR3 in DNA: TGTGCCAGCAGCGGCGGGCTAGCGGGGGGCCCCACCGGGGAGCTGTTTTTT.

This chain joins TRBV19 and TRBJ2-5, with 11 positions matching TRBD1. The V segment lost 3 bases and the J segment 2 bases; nucleotides outside the gene matches: 8. The CDR3 sequence is 17 residues long. Germline V CDR1 and CDR2: LNHDA, SQIVND (reference sequence). The CDR3 coding sequence is TGTGCCAGTAGTATGAGGGGGGGGGACAGGGGGCAAGAGACCCAGTACTTC. Translating gives CASSMRGGDRGQETQYF.

The chain is built from TRBV28 and TRBJ1-1; D gene unclear. Looked up from germline, CDR1 is MDHEN and CDR2 is SYDVKM. V dropped 4 bases and J dropped 8 bases, with 17 bases sitting between them. CDR3 length equals 14 residues. The CDR3: CASSSLPTANEAFF. The CDR3 region has the DNA TGTGCCAGCAGTTCCCTTCCAACTGCTAACGAAGCTTTCTTT.

The V and J genes are TRBV7-2 and TRBJ1-1, with 11 bases lining up with TRBD1. V lost 11 bases and J lost 4; bases outside the gene matches: 9. The germline gives CDR1 SGHTA, CDR2 FQGNSA. The CDR3 extends over 14 amino acids. CDR3 sequence: CASRTGGAVTEAFF. The CDR3 bases are TGTGCCTCCAGGACAGGGGGCGCGGTCACTGAAGCTTTCTTT.

The rearrangement joins TRBV9 to TRBJ2-1, with TRBD2 identical over 8 bases. With V trimmed by 4 bases and J by 5 bases, 5 bases remained unmatched. The CDR3 extends over 14 amino acids. Germline V gene sequence: CDR1 SGDLS, CDR2 YYNGEE. The DNA for the CDR3 is TGTGCCAGCAGCCCGGGACTAGTAAACAATGAGCAGTTCTTC. This gives the protein CASSPGLVNNEQFF.

This sequence joins TRBV5-1 and TRBJ1-1; TRBD1 is a possible D gene (5 bases). The germline V gene has CDR1 SGHRS and CDR2 YFSETQ. CDR3 size: 13 residues. V was clipped by 0 bases and J by 6 bases, with 9 bases between them. The CDR3 protein is CASSLVPGAEAFF. In DNA, the CDR3 is TGCGCCAGCAGCTTGGTTCCGGGGGCTGAAGCTTTCTTT.

V gene TRBV28 combines with J gene TRBJ2-4, with 8 bases fitting TRBD2. V was pared by 6 bases and J by 3 bases, with 10 bases of the junction left unmatched. Germline loops: CDR1 MDHEN, CDR2 SYDVKM. This CDR3 is 16 amino acids long. CDR3 residues: CASSQRGRFGKNIQYF. The CDR3 DNA follows: TGTGCCAGCAGCCAACGCGGGAGGTTTGGCAAAAACATTCAGTACTTC.

The rearrangement joins TRBV7-2 to TRBJ2-1; D is possibly TRBD1 (6 bases). The ends were cut back, 3 bases at V and 9 bases at J, with 18 bases in the middle. The CDR3 is 15 amino acids. Germline CDR1 reads SGHTA; CDR2 reads FQGNSA. This CDR3 reads CASSFVFVGAGEQFF. CDR3 DNA sequence: TGTGCCAGCAGCTTCGTTTTTGTGGGGGCGGGTGAGCAGTTCTTC.

The chain is built from TRBV6-5 and TRBJ2-7; the match to TRBD1 covers 9 bases. The CDR3 runs 15 residues. From germline, CDR1 is MNHEY and CDR2 SVGAGI. V lost 3 bases and J lost 3; bases outside the gene matches: 6. CDR3 in DNA: TGTGCCAGCAGTTATGCCGGGACAGGGTACTACGAGCAGTACTTC. It is translated as CASSYAGTGYYEQYF.

The V gene is TRBV6-5, the J gene TRBJ1-6; D ambiguous. Per germline, CDR1 MNHEY and CDR2 SVGAGI. V shed 2 bases and J shed 0 bases, with 5 bases lying between them. The CDR3 runs to 15 residues. The chain's CDR3 is CASSYAGSYNSPLHF. The CDR3, as DNA: TGTGCCAGCAGTTACGCGGGCTCCTATAATTCACCCCTCCACTTT.

This clone was seen only a few times. The rearrangement links TRBV6-1 to TRBJ2-7; no firm D call. The length of the CDR3 is 15 residues. Per the germline V gene, CDR1 is MNHNS and CDR2 is SASEGT. The V gene lost 3 bases and the J gene lost 3 bases, with 15 bases spanning the gap. The CDR3: CASSEQRGGNYEQYF. CDR3 nucleotide sequence: TGTGCCAGCAGTGAGCAACGAGGTGGCAACTACGAGCAGTACTTC.

The chain carries TRBV7-9 and TRBJ2-7; D is possibly TRBD2 (5 bases). The V gene lost 5 bases and the J gene lost 2 bases, with 10 bases spanning the gap. CDR3 length: 13 residues. Germline V gene lookup returns CDR1 SEHNR and CDR2 FQNEAQ (reference sequence). CDR3 bases: TGTGCCAGCAGCCCCCTGGGAGCCTACGAGCAGTACTTC. Protein sequence: CASSPLGAYEQYF.

The chain is built from TRBV4-3 and TRBJ2-3, with 9 bases aligning to TRBD2. CDR3 length equals 16 residues. Germline V gene lookup returns CDR1 LGHNA and CDR2 YSLEER. V shed 1 base, J shed 4 bases, and the junction held 6 bases outside the gene matches. The CDR3 DNA sequence: TGCGCCAGCAGCCAAGTCGTTGGCGGGGGGGCAGATACGCAGTATTTT. Amino acids: CASSQVVGGGADTQYF.

The V and J genes are TRBV5-6 and TRBJ1-2; D not certain. V was trimmed by 4 bases and J by 5 bases, leaving 12 bases between them. Germline CDR1 is SGHDT and CDR2 is YYEEEE. This CDR3 region has 13 residues. CDR3 region: CASSPASGYGYTF. The CDR3 DNA reads TGTGCCAGCAGCCCGGCCTCGGGGTATGGCTACACCTTC.

The gene calls are TRBV27 and TRBJ1-1, with 8 nucleotides matching TRBD1. The germline V gene encodes CDR1 MNHEY and CDR2 SMNVEV (reference sequence). The CDR3 is 15 residues long. With 0 bases clipped from V and 4 bases from J, the junction kept 4 bases outside the gene matches. CDR3 coding DNA: TGTGCCAGCAGTTTATCACGGACAGGGCTCACTGAAGCTTTCTTT. This gives the protein CASSLSRTGLTEAFF.

This clone has just one count. The rearrangement uses TRBV5-4 and TRBJ2-1, with D maybe TRBD2 (6 bases). The CDR3 has 16 residues. CDR1 and CDR2 (germline): SGHNT, YYREEE (reference sequence). Trimming took 0 bases from V and 4 from J, leaving 14 bases between them. The CDR3 here is CASSLGAGNLYNEQFF. The DNA of the CDR3 is TGTGCCAGCAGCTTGGGGGCGGGGAACTTATACAATGAGCAGTTCTTC.

The chain couples TRBV6-5 to TRBJ2-3; possibly TRBD1 for D (6 bases). Per the germline V gene, CDR1 is MNHEY and CDR2 is SVGAGI. The CDR3 is 15 residues long. V lost 1 base and J lost 1, with 9 bases in between. CDR3 protein: CASSYYRARTDTQYF. In DNA form, the CDR3 reads TGTGCCAGCAGTTACTACAGGGCCCGCACAGATACGCAGTATTTT.

This clone has a single count. This chain joins TRBV28 and TRBJ2-2; D is uncertain. CDR3 length: 14 residues. Germline CDR1 is MDHEN and CDR2 is SYDVKM. V was pared by 7 bases and J by 3 bases, with 12 bases between. CDR3 protein: CASTPYQDTGELFF. The CDR3 DNA sequence: TGTGCCAGCACTCCGTACCAGGACACCGGGGAGCTGTTTTTT.

The V call is TRBV10-1, the J call TRBJ2-4; D is possibly TRBD2 (7 bases). The CDR3 length is 15 residues. CDR1 and CDR2 from the germline V gene are WNHNN and SYGVQD (reference sequence). Trimming removed 7 bases from V and 3 bases from J, with 16 bases in between. This CDR3 is CASTPWGGSKNIQYF. CDR3 coding DNA: TGCGCCAGCACCCCGTGGGGGGGCAGCAAAAACATTCAGTACTTC.

The rearrangement uses TRBV7-9 and TRBJ2-1; 7 bases are a match to TRBD1. Germline V gene sequence: CDR1 SEHNR, CDR2 FQNEAQ (reference sequence). V trimming: 5 bases; J trimming: 6 bases; junction bases outside the gene matches: 10. CDR3 length equals 15 residues. CDR3 DNA sequence: TGTGCCAGCAGCCCAGGACAGGTTGAAGGCAATGAGCAGTTCTTC. It translates to CASSPGQVEGNEQFF.

This clone was recorded only once. The chain employs TRBV11-1 and TRBJ1-2; 8 bases are shared with TRBD1. The CDR3 runs 15 residues. Germline V gene sequence: CDR1 SGHAT, CDR2 FQDESV (reference sequence). V shed 6 bases and J 4 bases; nucleotides not matched to a gene: 10. CDR3 in DNA: TGTGCCAGCAGTCCTGGACAGGGCTCTTCCTATGGCTACACCTTC. It encodes CASSPGQGSSYGYTF.

The V call is TRBV19, the J call TRBJ2-7; the D gene is possibly TRBD1 (7 bases). The length of the CDR3 is 14 residues. CDR1 and CDR2 (germline): LNHDA, SQIVND (reference sequence). Trimming left V 7 bases short and J 4 bases short, with 17 bases between. The CDR3 DNA follows: TGTGCCAGTAAAGGGGGGACAGAGACTTACGAGCAGTACTTC. Translation gives CASKGGTETYEQYF.